This TCR beta chain was sequenced in a study of glioma-infiltrating T cells after dendritic cell vaccination (dated by TCRdb to 2016 to 2017). In terms of the full investigation: The cohort included around 15 glioblastoma patients drawn from Phase I and II dendritic cell vaccination trials, of whom 9 were newly diagnosed and 6 had recurrent disease. Between about 2002 and 2012, patients were given autologous tumor lysate-pulsed dendritic cell vaccination. The vaccine was prepared from monocyte-derived dendritic cells that were cultured for seven to eight days with IL-4 and GM-CSF and then pulsed overnight with autologous tumor lysate. Each patient got three intradermal injections of the dendritic cell vaccine, spaced at biweekly intervals, in the arm below the axilla. In glioblastoma patients vaccinated with dendritic cells, deep sequencing of TCR beta CDR3 regions served to measure tumor-infiltrating lymphocyte content and to compare repertoires between tumor and blood. Survival after dendritic cell vaccination was correlated with TCR sequencing metrics, including TIL content and tumor-blood repertoire overlap. Beyond this particular receptor, the publication reports: The cohort was small and heterogeneous, with few patients having full blood and tumor sets and even fewer initial-recurrent tumor pairs. The three-group TCR overlap response model was characterized as speculative, and prospective validation of the model was stated to be required. After dendritic cell vaccination, a higher estimated pretreatment TIL content predicted longer time to progression and longer overall survival. TCR clonality showed no direct relationship with survival, which suggests that a diverse polyclonal response may matter.

A remark on this clone: Its antigen target is currently unknown. It has no much larger one-base neighbor in the sample; base qualities were not kept.

Selection of patients required sufficient residual fresh-frozen tumor tissue and over two years of available survival data. Molecular status otherwise varied across the glioblastoma patients, but none of them carried an isocitrate dehydrogenase mutation. PBMC were collected before vaccination, two weeks after the third vaccination, and at tumor progression if progression occurred. The Qiagen DNeasy Blood extraction Kit was used to extract genomic DNA. V is reduced by 6 bases and J by 10 bases, leaving a spacing of 21 bases between them. According to the germline V gene, CDR1 reads SQVTM and CDR2 reads ANQGSEA. Including the terminal cysteine and phenylalanine, the CDR3 comprises 13 residues. The DNA shown is the 39-base CDR3, in frame from base 1. The immunoSEQ assay amplified TCRB CDR3 regions from approximately 1.8 micrograms of genomic DNA, or from all available DNA when less than that amount was available. For multiplex PCR, 60 forward primers for TCR V beta segments and 13 reverse primers for J beta segments were used. To estimate reads per starting template, synthetic control templates were spiked into each sample at limiting dilution. Reads of 87 bp were generated by sequencing on the Illumina HiSeq System. Per the source publication's procedure: PCR and sequencing errors were removed by a nearest neighbor algorithm that merged closely related sequences. TCR overlap was measured as the percentage of unique tumor TCR beta sequences that were also present in the peripheral blood of the same patient. In its TCRdb copy, this immuneACCESS table keeps in-frame sequences only and misses some clones. Where compared with another copy, unresolved V genes explain less than half of these, and the others have no known cause. D and trimming come from the DNA, and the V and J calls and clone size come from that table. For this sample the table gives tens of thousands of clones, of which around nine tenths were detected only once. The ten largest account for more than 3% of the sample.

Sequences were derived from blood, sampled before dendritic cell vaccination. The receptor chain draws on TRBV29-1 and TRBJ1-1, with TRBD1 perhaps the D gene, on 5 matching bases. This receptor was taken from a human donor with glioblastoma. The DNA sequence is as follows: TGCAGCGTCTCTCAAGGGCAGGGCGACGTAGCTTTCTTT. Its protein product is CSVSQGQGDVAFF.